This T cell receptor (beta chain) was captured by sequencing in a study of blood T cell repertoires in COVID-19 (dated by TCRdb to 2018 to 2020). About the investigation overall: Samples covering the acute and convalescent phases of COVID-19 were provided by collaborators in the United States, Italy and Spain. The prospective study material was composed of cDNA or gDNA derived from T cells, B-cell-depleted T cells, or PBMCs. Deeply sampled blood TCRbeta repertoires from subjects exposed to, actively infected with, or recovered from COVID-19 were included in the dataset. The repertoires were released in a freely available public database meant as a resource for research on the immune response to SARS-CoV-2. The samples were drawn from two sources: the first 160 participants of the ongoing ImmuneRACE study, and over 1,000 subjects contributed by 6 global collaborators. A de-identified subject ID, COVID-19 status, age in years and sex were almost always included in the sample metadata. Where available, HLA class I and class II types were obtained from metadata supplied by the sample provider rather than from assay-based typing. General conclusions and limits of the study: The amount of clinical and demographic metadata varied by source and participant and was provided uncurated.

The immunoSEQ Assay, a bias-controlled multiplex PCR, was used to amplify TCRbeta CDR3 regions from genomic DNA. On the study's bioinformatics: Within the assay, amplification of reference gene primers was used to estimate how many nucleated cells each sample contained. To quantify the absolute abundance of each unique TCRbeta CDR3 rearrangement, sequence reads were collapsed and filtered. For each sample, productive Simpson clonality was calculated as the square root of Simpson's diversity index across productive rearrangements. TCRdb re-hosts the immuneACCESS table, in-frame sequences only. Its copies lack some clones; in the studies checked, an unresolved V gene accounts for under half of them, and the cause for the rest is not known. That table supplies the V and J calls and clone size; D and trimming were determined from the DNA. The sample table contains approximately 220,000 clones; only one count was recorded for 83% of them. The ten top clones hold approximately 4.8% of the sample.

In the prospective study, participants were roughly 18 to 95 years old, resided in about two dozen geographic areas of the United States, and were enrolled through a virtual design. In the prospective study, participants were assigned to cohorts based on the clinical history participants reported in a screening survey and a study questionnaire. Exposed participants had been in contact with someone with a PCR-confirmed or clinician-diagnosed COVID-19 case within 2 weeks of study entry. Each participant in the prospective study had whole blood, serum and a nasopharyngeal or oropharyngeal swab collected by mobile phlebotomists. Prospective study participants could optionally give additional blood draws and questionnaires over an approximately two-month period. Before DNA extraction, prospective study blood samples were shipped either frozen or at room temperature. There are a few counts of this clone. Its antigen remains undetermined. No base-level quality is on record; no much larger clone is a single base apart.

The germline V gene (reference sequence) provides CDR1 LNHDA and CDR2 SQIVND. V and J are truncated by 8 bases and 6 bases respectively, leaving an intervening sequence of 20 bases. Taken from cysteine to phenylalanine, the CDR3 has 14 residues. The read is trimmed to its CDR3 DNA, 42 bases read in frame from base 1. The receptor's source is a woman between 50 and 59 years old who had been exposed to COVID-19. The sample was PBMCs or T cells enriched from blood (not recorded which). Recombination joined TRBV19 with TRBJ2-7; the D region possibly corresponds to TRBD2 (7 bases align). The encoded CDR3 is CASAIHGGGAEQYF. The nucleotide sequence reads as follows: TGTGCCAGTGCCATCCATGGGGGGGGCGCCGAGCAGTACTTC.